This T cell receptor beta chain comes out of a study of blood T cell repertoires in COVID-19. The V gene end was trimmed by 4 bases and the J gene end by 7 bases; junction bases not matched to a gene: 11. The germline V gene encodes CDR1 LNHDA and CDR2 SQIVND (reference sequence). The CDR3 is 15 amino acids. Data came from immunoSEQ multiplex PCR; TCRdb stores just in-frame clones and leaves some out. The sample has a few hundred thousand clones; roughly 90% are singletons. The sequenced sample consisted of PBMCs or T cells enriched from blood (not recorded which). The sequence derives from a woman younger than 45 who had recovered from COVID-19. The V and J genes are TRBV19 and TRBJ1-1; 8 bases map to TRBD1. CDR3 bases: TGTGCCAGTAGTAACTTCCTCGGGACAGGCGATGAAGCTTTCTTT. Its translation is CASSNFLGTGDEAFF.